This TCR beta chain appears in the sequencing data of a study of blood T cell repertoires in COVID-19. Turning to the study itself: The United States, Italy and Spain provided the acute and convalescent COVID-19 samples. From T cells, B-cell-depleted T cells, or PBMCs came the material, which was cDNA or gDNA.

In Seattle, patients joined the study during active infection and were tracked longitudinally. Original analysis: It was from reference gene primer amplification that nucleated cell counts were estimated. Method: immunoSEQ multiplex PCR; TCRdb's copy keeps in-frame clones and lacks some. That table gives V, J and clone size, and the DNA gave D and trimming. The table includes around 140,000 clones, about 83% detected once. In its sample, this clone was seen a few times. The sequenced material came from peripheral blood. This clonotype was obtained from a young man with COVID-19, enrolled during active disease.

The CDR3 nucleotides read TGTGCCAGCAGCCCCAGCCTCAGGGGCAACGAGCAGTACTTC. Translating gives CASSPSLRGNEQYF. The chain is built from TRBV9 and TRBJ2-7, with D possibly being TRBD1 (6 bases). This CDR3 is 14 amino acids long. Germline values: CDR1 SGDLS, CDR2 YYNGEE. V was trimmed by 4 bases and J by 5 bases, leaving 16 bases between them.